The entry that follows covers one TCR beta chain sequence. Its antigen is not known. The data belong to a study of Ad26.COV2.S vaccination and SARS-CoV-2 variants. Study summary: Intramuscular Ad26.COV2.S doses were given once or twice, 56 days apart.

Study conclusions and caveats: CD8+ and CD4+ T cells specific for spike reportedly responded with substantial breadth after vaccination.

The data were produced by immunoSEQ multiplex PCR, yet TCRdb's version contains in-frame clones alone and is incomplete. The table lists fewer than 500,000 clones, nearly 90% of them singletons, with approximately 2.5% in the top ten. The treatment is: some 20 received Ad26.COV2.S at low or high dose, single or two shots; several received placebo; per-sample allocation not given. Day 63 following the first vaccine or placebo injection was when the samples were taken. The sample came from a Boston adult aged 18-55 years. This vaccine is an Ad26 vector that expresses the Wuhan-strain SARS-CoV-2 spike. This CDR3 has 17 residues. In germline, CDR1 is GTSNPN, CDR2 SVGIG (reference sequence). Trimming cost V 3 bases and J 0 bases; bases outside gene matches: 8.

This receptor was taken from a person aged 18 to 59 who received the Ad26.COV2.S COVID-19 vaccine or a placebo. The chain links TRBV30 to TRBJ2-1; 10 bases align to TRBD2. The sample in question was peripheral blood, obtained in a trial of Ad26.COV2.S vaccine versus placebo. For the CDR3, the DNA is TGTGCCTGGAGGACCGGACTAGCGGAGGTCTCCTACAATGAGCAGTTCTTC. Protein product: CAWRTGLAEVSYNEQFF.